A single TCR beta chain is shown here with its context. The antigen is undetermined. V lost 10 bases and J 4 bases, leaving 15 bases between the germline ends. The CDR3 contains 13 residues. This record belongs to a study of T cell repertoires in cytomegalovirus infection. For the study at large: Evidence of both CMV infection and a matching HLA type came from public TCR beta signatures. Study findings and constraints: Frequencies of public TCR beta families were cumulated, and this identified carriers of CMV plus the relevant HLA. Dominating the ex vivo response were TCR beta clonotypes that were CMV-specific and HLA-C-restricted.

MiXCR, run by TCRdb on the reads, gives a single entry per CDR3 protein. The data hold around 250,000 distinct CDR3 sequences, with more than 15% observed a single time. The clonotype originates from a human donor in good health (CMV status not recorded). Some clones in this sample may be carry-over from other donors' samples. The gene calls are TRBV12-3 or TRBV12-4 and TRBJ2-3; the D gene is possibly TRBD2 (6 bases). The sample consisted of CD8+ T cells from PBMCs. CDR3 amino acids: CAIKLGEADTQYF. CDR3 sequence (DNA): TGTGCCATCAAGCTAGGGGAGGCAGATACGCAGTATTTT.